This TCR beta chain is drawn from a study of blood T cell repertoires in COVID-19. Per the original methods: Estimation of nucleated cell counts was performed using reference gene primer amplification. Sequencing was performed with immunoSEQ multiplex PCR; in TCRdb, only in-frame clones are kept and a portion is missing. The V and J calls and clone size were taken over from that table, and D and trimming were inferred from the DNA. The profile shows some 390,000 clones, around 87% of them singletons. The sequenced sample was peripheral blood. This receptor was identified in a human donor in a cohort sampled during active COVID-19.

In nucleotides, the CDR3 is TGCAGTGCTAGTCCCCAGGGCCGAGATAATTCACCCCTCCACTTT. Translated: CSASPQGRDNSPLHF. V is TRBV20-1 and J is TRBJ1-6, with D perhaps matching TRBD1 (5 bases). The CDR3 extends over 15 amino acids. Between the trimmed V and J ends, which lost 3 bases and 5 bases, there was a span of 14 bases. The germline CDR1 and CDR2 sequences are DFQATT and SNEGSKA (reference sequence).